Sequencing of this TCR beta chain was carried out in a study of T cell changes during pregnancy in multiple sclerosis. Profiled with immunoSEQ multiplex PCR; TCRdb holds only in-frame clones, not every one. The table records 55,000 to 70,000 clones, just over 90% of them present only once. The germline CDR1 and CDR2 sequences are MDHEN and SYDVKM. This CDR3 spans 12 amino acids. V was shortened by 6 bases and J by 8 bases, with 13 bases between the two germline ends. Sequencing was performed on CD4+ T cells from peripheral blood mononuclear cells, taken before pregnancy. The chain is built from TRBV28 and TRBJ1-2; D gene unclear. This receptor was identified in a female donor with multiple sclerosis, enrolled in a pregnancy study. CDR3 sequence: CASRQSPRGYTF. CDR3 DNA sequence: TGTGCCAGCAGACAATCCCCTAGGGGCTACACCTTC.